This T cell receptor (beta chain) derives from a study of blood T cell repertoires in COVID-19. The germline CDR1 and CDR2 sequences are SGHTA and FQGNSA. This CDR3 has 14 residues. Between the trimmed V and J ends, which lost 1 base and 3 bases, there was a span of 10 bases. Per the original methods: Estimation of nucleated cell counts relied on the amplification of reference gene primers. Profiling relied on immunoSEQ multiplex PCR, and the TCRdb table lists in-frame clones only, not all of them. V, J and clone size are those of that table, while D and trimming were read from the DNA. The data show around 100,000 clones, with roughly nine tenths seen just once and roughly 17% held by the top ten.

The origin of this receptor is a man aged 50-60 years with acute or convalescent COVID-19. This chain links TRBV7-2 with TRBJ2-7; the D gene is possibly TRBD2 (7 bases). Sequenced material: peripheral blood. In DNA, the CDR3 is TGTGCCAGCAGCTTAGGCGGGGGCGGCTACGAGCAGTACTTC. Translation: CASSLGGGGYEQYF.